This TCR beta chain was documented in a study of T cell responses to AZD1222 COVID-19 vaccine. Study conclusions and caveats: Baseline seropositivity occurred in only a handful of AZD1222 recipients.

Clones were read by immunoSEQ multiplex PCR, and TCRdb kept only the in-frame ones, dropping some. The sample records around 110,000 clones, roughly 92% being singletons. This clone was recorded a few times. The antigen remains undetermined. Germline assignment: CDR1 LNHDA and CDR2 SQIVND (reference sequence). J gave up 8 bases and V 4 bases, and 12 bases lay outside the gene matches. This CDR3 has 15 amino acids. Sequencing was performed on peripheral blood, taken 28 days after the second AZD1222 dose. This chain joins TRBV19 and TRBJ1-2; 8 nucleotides match TRBD1. The clonotype originates from an adult who received the AZD1222 COVID-19 vaccine. CDR3 sequence (DNA): TGTGCCAGTAGTAACCACCTGGACAGGGTTGGCGGCTACACCTTC. Protein sequence: CASSNHLDRVGGYTF.